Below, 11 T cell receptor beta chains from the same sample are listed, as sequenced in a study of cytomegalovirus exposure and HLA in healthy donors. 13 Jbeta primers and 60 Vbeta primers were used for the PCR. Some clones are missing from TCRdb's copy, which holds only in-frame ones; the method was immunoSEQ multiplex PCR. The repertoire holds 250,000 to 350,000 clones, with 86% as singletons. Specimen: PBMCs. The source is a middle-aged man in good health and CMV-seropositive.

The chain recombines TRBV19 with TRBJ2-1; D possibly corresponds to TRBD1 (6 bases). V was pared by 7 bases and J by 7 bases, with 17 bases between. In germline, CDR1 is LNHDA, CDR2 SQIVND (reference sequence). The CDR3 has 14 amino acids. The CDR3 sequence: CASTFGQGINEQFF. As DNA, the CDR3 is TGTGCCAGTACCTTCGGGCAGGGGATAAATGAGCAGTTCTTC. The whole variable domain, remainder taken from reference TRBV19 and TRBJ2-1, is DGGITQSPKYLFRKEGQNVTLSCEQNLNHDAMYWYRQDPGQGLRLIYYSQIVNDFQKGDIAEGYSVSREKKESFPLTVTSAQKNPTAFYLCASTFGQGINEQFFGPGTRLTVL.

This clone was found many times. The chain is built from TRBV4-2 and TRBJ2-7; D is undetermined. Germline loops: CDR1 LGHNA, CDR2 YNFKEQ. The V end lost 0 bases, the J end lost 2 bases, and 8 bases lay between the germline ends. CDR3 length: 14 residues. The CDR3: CASSQERQAYEQYF. In DNA, the CDR3 is TGTGCCAGCAGCCAAGAACGGCAGGCCTACGAGCAGTACTTC.

The chain is built from TRBV28 and TRBJ2-3; 10 bases fit TRBD2. This CDR3 has 14 residues. Germline CDR1 and CDR2: MDHEN and SYDVKM. Trimming took 5 bases from V and 6 from J; bases not matched to a gene: 5. CDR3 loop: CASSQAGGPDTQYF. The CDR3 region has the DNA TGTGCCAGCAGTCAAGCGGGAGGGCCGGATACGCAGTATTTT.

This clone was seen only a few times. This chain links TRBV5-4 with TRBJ2-1; TRBD2 is a possible D gene (5 bases). From germline, CDR1 is SGHNT and CDR2 YYREEE (reference sequence). V lost 2 bases and J lost 8, with 11 bases in between. This CDR3 spans 13 amino acids. For the CDR3, the DNA is TGTGCCAGCAGCTTAGGCCGGGGAGATGAGCAGTTCTTC. This codes for CASSLGRGDEQFF.

This CDR3 reads CASSPWDRNQPQHF. CDR3 sequence (DNA): TGCGCCAGCAGCCCGTGGGACAGGAATCAGCCCCAGCATTTT. The chain carries TRBV4-1 and TRBJ1-5, with 8 bases lining up with TRBD1. CDR1 and CDR2 from the germline V gene are MGHRA and YSYEKL. The trim removed 4 bases at V and 4 bases at J, leaving 3 bases unmatched. The CDR3 runs to 14 residues.

This clone has just one count. The chain links TRBV2 to TRBJ2-7; 12 bases fit TRBD2. V shed 8 bases and J 1 base; nucleotides not matched to a gene: 12. The CDR3 runs 17 residues. Germline-derived CDR1 and CDR2 are SNHLY and FYNNEI. As DNA, the CDR3 is TGTGCCAGCCAGAAGCGACTAGCGGGAGAGAGATCCTACGAGCAGTACTTC. It encodes CASQKRLAGERSYEQYF.

The chain uses TRBV5-5 and TRBJ2-1; 11 bases agree with TRBD2. V shed 0 bases and J 6 bases; nucleotides not matched to a gene: 5. The CDR3 loop spans 16 amino acids. CDR1 is SGHKS and CDR2 is YYEKEE in the germline V gene (reference sequence). The CDR3 nucleotides read TGTGCCAGCAGCTTGGGACTAGCGGGAAGTCTCAATGAGCAGTTCTTC. Translating gives CASSLGLAGSLNEQFF.

This clone was seen just once. This chain's CDR3 is CASSLVGQGGNTIYF. In nucleotides, the CDR3 is TGTGCCAGCAGCTTAGTCGGGCAGGGAGGAAACACCATATATTTT. The rearrangement joins TRBV13 to TRBJ1-3; perhaps TRBD1 as D (5 bases). Trimming took 1 base from V and 4 from J, leaving 11 bases between them. CDR1 and CDR2 from the germline V gene are PRHDT and FYEKMQ (reference sequence). The CDR3 length is 15 residues.

Here the CDR3 DNA reads TGTGCCAGCAGTTTGCAGTCCCATTACGAGCAGTACTTC. It specifies CASSLQSHYEQYF. This chain links TRBV27 with TRBJ2-7; D uncertain. The CDR3 contains 13 residues. The V end lost 3 bases, the J end lost 4 bases, and 10 bases lay between the germline ends. The germline CDR1 and CDR2 sequences are MNHEY and SMNVEV (reference sequence).

The chain carries TRBV27 and TRBJ1-2; D not resolved. Per germline, CDR1 MNHEY and CDR2 SMNVEV (reference sequence). Deletions cut 2 bases from V and 0 bases from J, with 10 bases between. The CDR3 contains 15 residues. The CDR3: CASSLGLTANYGYTF. The DNA of the CDR3 is TGTGCCAGCAGTTTAGGTCTCACAGCTAACTATGGCTACACCTTC.

The gene calls are TRBV7-9 and TRBJ1-2; no clear D. In germline, CDR1 is SEHNR, CDR2 FQNEAQ (reference sequence). V lost 7 bases and J lost 8, with 17 bases in between. CDR3 length: 13 amino acids. The CDR3 protein is CASIPGEGWGYTF. Written as DNA, the CDR3 is TGTGCCAGCATCCCAGGAGAGGGATGGGGCTACACCTTC.